This TCR beta chain stems from a study of blood T cell repertoires in COVID-19. Overall study: Samples taken during acute and convalescent COVID-19 were collected in the United States, Italy and Spain. The cDNA or gDNA used as material had been derived from T cells, B-cell-depleted T cells, or PBMCs.

Germline V CDR1 and CDR2: DFQATT, SNEGSKA (reference sequence). V was pared by 2 bases and J by 6 bases, with 7 bases between. This CDR3 has 11 amino acids. Original methodology: For nucleated cells, counts were estimated from reference gene primer amplification. Measured with immunoSEQ multiplex PCR; TCRdb has only the in-frame clones, and not every one. The DNA gave D and trimming, while V, J and clone size come from that table. The table includes over 95,000 clones, 85% to 90% detected once. Sequencing was carried out using peripheral blood. This TCR was recovered from a human donor with acute or convalescent COVID-19. The donor label of this sample is uncertain. The chain uses TRBV20-1 and TRBJ1-2; D remains ambiguous. In nucleotides, the CDR3 is TGCAGTGCTAGAAGAGGCGATGGCTACACCTTC. Encoded protein: CSARRGDGYTF.